The present entry profiles one T cell receptor beta chain with its context. The sample holds many counts of this clonotype. Its binding antigen is unknown. Qualities for individual bases were not recorded, and no much larger clone is one base off. This entry comes from a study of T-cell memory formation after mild COVID-19 (dated by TCRdb to about 2021). The study in broad terms: TCR sequence clusters from the two donors were largely donor specific. In two donors, T-cell clones that expanded and contracted after mild COVID-19 were followed by sequencing TCRalpha and TCRbeta repertoires longitudinally. Two young, previously healthy adult volunteers, one female and one male, were included in the cohort.

Ficoll-Paque density gradient centrifugation was the method used to isolate PBMCs. CDR3 length: 14 amino acids, cysteine to phenylalanine. Only the CDR3 region is kept as DNA, spanning 42 bases read in frame from base 1. Relative to germline, V is 3 bases shorter and J is 7 bases shorter, with 15 bases between their ends. The study at large found these results: Only a couple of mild cases were covered by the study, and larger cohorts that include severe cases with pre-infection samples were considered necessary. SARS-CoV-2 specificity was not confirmed for the second-wave clones peaking on day 37. Some responding clones were detected in pre-infection memory, suggesting pre-existing cross-reactive memory T cells joined the SARS-CoV-2 response. From day 15 to 85, contracting clones showed balanced CD4/CD8 phenotypes, whereas a second wave of clones that expanded from day 15 to 37 leaned towards CD4+. Contracting CD4+ clones appeared mostly in the CM and EM memory subsets, whereas CD8+ clones were enriched in EMRA.

This sample was sequenced with an Illumina NovaSeq 6000. TCRalpha and TCRbeta cDNA libraries were built by 5'RACE with constant-segment primers, adding sample barcodes and unique molecular identifiers. Trizol reagent was used to extract RNA from every sample. The libraries were amplified in two PCR steps, and the second step added a second sample barcode and Illumina TruSeq adapters. The libraries were sequenced on an Illumina NovaSeq using 2 x 150 bp paired-end reads. The published analysis was carried out like this. The reads were demultiplexed and collapsed into UMI-guided consensus sequences using migec v1.2.7. Using mixcr v2.1.11, UMI consensuses were aligned to TRA and TRB V and J templates and then assembled into clonotypes. A clonotype was counted as expanded or contracted only when both edgeR and NoisET called the clonotype significant, with the noise models trained on biological replicates. For edgeR calls, a false discovery rate-adjusted p below 0.01 and a log2 fold-change threshold of 1 were applied. As an exploratory analysis of dynamics, max-normalized trajectories of the 1000 most abundant clonotypes were examined with PCA combined with hierarchical clustering. The CD4 or CD8 phenotype of responding clones was assigned using the separately sequenced CD4+ and CD8+ repertoires. TCRdb itself trimmed the public reads at Q25 with fastp, ran MiXCR and retained productive beta chains. Identical CDR3 protein sequences are pooled into one entry, listed with their most common genes and DNA. V and J calls and clone size were set by TCRdb, not the authors. The sample data list 27,000 or so distinct CDR3 sequences, and just under 7.5% of these were observed just once. The ten largest make up 14% of the sample.

The chain is assembled from TRBV12-3 or TRBV12-4 and TRBJ1-1, with the D segment identity uncertain. The clonotype was recovered from an adult woman who had mild COVID-19 (a few samples of this study predate the infection). The sample titles of this study are shuffled in the database, so cell type and time point are left out; the donor was told from shared clones. Sequencing input: PBMCs or a T cell subset sorted from them (not recorded which). The DNA reads TGTGCCAGCAGTTTCGGTCGCACAGCCGTTGAAGCTTTCTTT. It is translated as CASSFGRTAVEAFF.